One and the same sample provided the 27 T cell receptor beta chains below, sequenced in a study of T cell responses to AZD1222 COVID-19 vaccine. This table comes from immunoSEQ multiplex PCR, and its TCRdb copy is limited to in-frame clones, with some not included. The sample consists of about 150,000 clones, 80% to 95% of them appearing once. Source: peripheral blood, taken 28 days after the second AZD1222 dose. Receptors were obtained from an adult who received the AZD1222 COVID-19 vaccine.

This chain uses TRBV2 with TRBJ2-2, with 9 positions matching TRBD1. The CDR3 totals 14 residues. Germline CDR1 is SNHLY and CDR2 is FYNNEI. Trimming cost V 9 bases and J 1 base; bases outside gene matches: 3. In DNA, the CDR3 is TGTGCCAGGGACAGGGGATTGAACACCGGGGAGCTGTTTTTT. Encoded protein: CARDRGLNTGELFF.

This chain joins TRBV10-3 and TRBJ1-5; D call uncertain. This CDR3 spans 13 amino acids. From germline, CDR1 is ENHRY and CDR2 SYGVKD. With 7 bases removed from V and 4 bases from J, the gap between germline ends came to 11 bases. DNA of the CDR3: TGTGCCATCATCAACCGGCCTAATCAGCCCCAGCATTTT. It codes for CAIINRPNQPQHF.

The V gene is TRBV19, the J gene TRBJ1-5, with D tentatively TRBD1 (5 bases). Germline CDR1 reads LNHDA; CDR2 reads SQIVND (reference sequence). V lost 8 bases to trimming and J lost 5 bases, with 22 bases between them. This CDR3 contains 16 residues. CDR3 amino acids: CASGYLSGEGYQPQHF. CDR3 bases: TGTGCCAGTGGATATCTTTCGGGGGAGGGGTATCAGCCCCAGCATTTT.

The chain uses TRBV12-3 or TRBV12-4 and TRBJ1-1; no reliable D call. The germline V and J ends were trimmed by 5 bases and 4 bases, with 11 bases remaining between them. The CDR3 has 13 amino acids. CDR3 sequence: CASSRGEFTEAFF. CDR3 in DNA: TGTGCCAGCAGTAGAGGCGAGTTCACTGAAGCTTTCTTT.

The V and J genes are TRBV18 and TRBJ1-4; 9 bases match TRBD1. V lost 5 bases, J lost 0 bases, and 4 bases stayed unmatched. The CDR3 spans 16 residues. Germline V gene lookup returns CDR1 KGHSH and CDR2 LQKENI. The CDR3 spells CASSRGQGPTNEKLFF. The CDR3 nucleotides are TGTGCCAGCTCAAGGGGACAGGGCCCAACTAATGAAAAACTGTTTTTT.

This sequence joins TRBV7-9 and TRBJ2-5, with 11 bases matching TRBD1. This CDR3 region has 17 residues. V shed 5 bases and J 2 bases; nucleotides not matched to a gene: 10. Germline V gene sequence: CDR1 SEHNR, CDR2 FQNEAQ (reference sequence). The CDR3 loop is CASSPLPGQGDQETQYF. The DNA of the CDR3 is TGTGCCAGCAGCCCTCTCCCGGGACAGGGGGATCAAGAGACCCAGTACTTC.

Details on this clone: Mismatch with germline at one junction end may stem from a read error. For the CDR3, the DNA is TGTGCTAGTAGCAAGACGGGACTAGCGGGACTCACAGATACGCAGTATTTT. Its protein product is CASSKTGLAGLTDTQYF. This sequence joins TRBV19 and TRBJ2-3; 13 nucleotides match TRBD2. This CDR3 contains 17 residues. CDR1 and CDR2 from the germline V gene are LNHDA and SQIVND (reference sequence).

This sequence joins TRBV6-4 and TRBJ1-1; weak D call: TRBD1 (5 bases). The CDR3 loop spans 13 amino acids. The V gene lost 6 bases and the J gene lost 1 base, with 9 bases spanning the gap. Germline V gives CDR1 MRHNA, CDR2 SNTAGT. The chain's CDR3 is CASRTQENTEAFF. The DNA for the CDR3 is TGTGCCAGCAGGACACAGGAGAACACTGAAGCTTTCTTT.

This rearrangement joins TRBV9 to TRBJ2-7, with 11 nucleotides matching TRBD2. V lost 8 bases and J lost 3; bases outside the gene matches: 7. The CDR3 is made up of 14 amino acids. Per the germline V gene, CDR1 is SGDLS and CDR2 is YYNGEE. Here the CDR3 reads CASQPGLADYEQYF. The CDR3 bases are TGTGCCAGTCAGCCGGGACTAGCGGACTACGAGCAGTACTTC.

The genes are TRBV6-5 and TRBJ2-3; TRBD2 matches at 9 bases. The germline V gene encodes CDR1 MNHEY and CDR2 SVGAGI. The CDR3 sequence is 16 residues long. V shed 4 bases and J 1 base; nucleotides not matched to a gene: 6. As DNA, the CDR3 is TGTGCCAGCAGTTTCATAGCGGGAGATGGCACAGATACGCAGTATTTT. Protein: CASSFIAGDGTDTQYF.

The gene calls are TRBV7-9 and TRBJ2-2; 7 bases are shared with TRBD1. CDR1 is SEHNR, CDR2 FQNEAQ, per germline (reference sequence). V lost 3 bases and J lost 4; bases outside the gene matches: 8. There are 16 residues in the CDR3. CDR3 nucleotide sequence: TGTGCCAGCAGCTTTAAAACGACAGGGCTCACCGGGGAGCTGTTTTTT. Protein sequence: CASSFKTTGLTGELFF.

This chain links TRBV7-9 with TRBJ1-1, with 7 bases fitting TRBD1. With 4 bases clipped from V and 3 bases from J, the junction kept 2 bases outside the gene matches. Germline V lookup: CDR1 SEHNR, CDR2 FQNEAQ (reference sequence). The length of the CDR3 is 13 residues. Written as DNA, the CDR3 is TGTGCCAGCAGCTCGCAGGGGGACACTGAAGCTTTCTTT. Its protein product is CASSSQGDTEAFF.

In regard to this clone: Germline and junction disagree at one end, which may indicate a read error. V gene TRBV7-7 combines with J gene TRBJ2-2; D possibly uses TRBD1 or TRBD2 (5 bases each). The CDR3 length is 16 residues. Germline V gives CDR1 SSHAT, CDR2 FNYEAQ (reference sequence). Written as DNA, the CDR3 is TGTGCTAGCAGCTTAGCCGGGACGACGAACACCGGGGAGCTGTTTTTT. Translating gives CASSLAGTTNTGELFF.

The V and J genes are TRBV27 and TRBJ1-1; D might be TRBD1 (6 bases). Germline V CDR1 and CDR2: MNHEY, SMNVEV (reference sequence). The CDR3 totals 20 residues. Trimming stripped 5 bases from V and 4 bases from J, with 32 bases between. The CDR3 nucleotides are TGTGCCAGCAGTCCCGGGGTCGCCCATCAGGGAGGGGGGGTAGGCACTGAAGCTTTCTTT. This codes for CASSPGVAHQGGGVGTEAFF.

Notes on this clone: Other DNA sequences in this sample translate to the same CDR3. The chain is built from TRBV10-3 and TRBJ1-2; 10 nucleotides match TRBD1. Germline CDR1 and CDR2: ENHRY and SYGVKD. CDR3 size: 14 residues. J was trimmed by 2 bases and V by 4 bases; bases with no gene match: 1. The CDR3 DNA sequence: TGTGCCATCAGTGGACAGGGGGCCAACTATGGCTACACCTTC. Translation: CAISGQGANYGYTF.

The rearrangement links TRBV3-1 (or the pseudogene TRBV3-2) to TRBJ1-1, with 9 bases identical to TRBD1. CDR3 size: 15 residues. Germline CDR1 reads LGHDT; CDR2 reads YNNKEL (reference sequence). J gave up 6 bases and V 2 bases, and 7 bases lay outside the gene matches. As DNA, the CDR3 is TGTGCCAGCAGCCAATTTCCCGGACAGGGGTCTGAAGCTTTCTTT. Protein product: CASSQFPGQGSEAFF.

The chain has TRBV19 and TRBJ2-2; D remains unclear. V lost 0 bases and J lost 1, with 3 bases in between. CDR1 and CDR2 from the germline V gene are LNHDA and SQIVND (reference sequence). This CDR3 is 14 amino acids long. The CDR3 protein is CASSIDRNTGELFF. CDR3 DNA sequence: TGTGCCAGTAGTATAGATAGGAACACCGGGGAGCTGTTTTTT.

This clone was seen a handful of times. The J gene is TRBJ2-7, the V gene TRBV28; D gene unclear. The germline V gene has CDR1 MDHEN and CDR2 SYDVKM. CDR3 length equals 12 residues. The ends were cut back, 6 bases at V and 5 bases at J, with 11 bases in the middle. CDR3 amino acids: CASRPTRNEQYF. The CDR3 bases are TGTGCCAGCAGACCGACAAGGAACGAGCAGTACTTC.

The V gene is TRBV11-3, the J gene TRBJ1-1; TRBD1 is a possible D gene (6 bases). Per the germline V gene, CDR1 is SGHNT and CDR2 is YENEEA. The CDR3 sequence is 15 residues long. The ends were cut back, 5 bases at V and 8 bases at J, with 21 bases in the middle. In nucleotides, the CDR3 is TGTGCCAGCAGCCCCCTGGGACAAGCAAATCACGAAGCTTTCTTT. It is translated as CASSPLGQANHEAFF.

The CDR3 reads CASRGGGRGDEQFF. The DNA of the CDR3 is TGTGCCAGTAGGGGCGGCGGGAGGGGGGATGAGCAGTTCTTC. This sequence joins TRBV19 and TRBJ2-1; 9 nucleotides agree with TRBD2. The CDR3 has 14 residues. The J segment lost 8 bases and the V segment lost 6 bases, leaving 8 bases of the junction unmatched. The germline V gene encodes CDR1 LNHDA and CDR2 SQIVND (reference sequence).

The rearrangement joins TRBV27 to TRBJ1-1; D unclear. Germline V lookup: CDR1 MNHEY, CDR2 SMNVEV (reference sequence). CDR3 length: 13 amino acids. V lost 5 bases to trimming and J lost 11 bases, with 18 bases between them. CDR3 bases: TGTGCCAGCAGTGGCCGCCCGGATCGGGAGGCTTTCTTT. Encoded protein: CASSGRPDREAFF.

The J gene is TRBJ1-2, the V gene TRBV13, with TRBD1 matching 8 bases. CDR3 size: 14 residues. With 4 bases clipped from V and 6 bases from J, the junction kept 7 bases outside the gene matches. Germline lookup yields CDR1 PRHDT and CDR2 FYEKMQ (reference sequence). The CDR3 is CASSSTGEFNGYTF. The CDR3 region has the DNA TGTGCCAGCAGCTCGACAGGGGAATTTAATGGCTACACCTTC.

This clone was observed a single time. The chain uses TRBV2 and TRBJ1-4, with D possibly TRBD1 on 6 matching bases. Trimming stripped 2 bases from V and 2 bases from J, with 9 bases between. This CDR3 is built from 15 residues. The germline gives CDR1 SNHLY, CDR2 FYNNEI. CDR3 in amino acids: CASSEMGATNEKLFF. CDR3 coding DNA: TGTGCCAGCAGTGAAATGGGGGCGACTAATGAAAAACTGTTTTTT.

This rearrangement joins TRBV11-2 to TRBJ1-3, with D unresolved. V was cut by 3 bases and J by 0 bases, with 15 bases left in between. There are 17 residues in the CDR3. The germline CDR1 and CDR2 sequences are SGHAT and FQNNGV. CDR3 loop: CASSFLPPAGSGNTIYF. As DNA, the CDR3 is TGTGCCAGCAGCTTCTTACCCCCAGCGGGCTCTGGAAACACCATATATTTT.

The chain links TRBV10-3 to TRBJ1-5; D uncertain. Between the trimmed V and J ends, which lost 5 bases and 4 bases, there was a span of 9 bases. The V gene's germline CDR1 is ENHRY and CDR2 SYGVKD. The CDR3 has 13 residues. CDR3 sequence reads: CAISTDGNQPQHF. The CDR3 bases are TGTGCCATCAGTACGGACGGGAATCAGCCCCAGCATTTT.

The chain combines TRBV15 with TRBJ2-7; D possibly corresponds to TRBD2 (5 bases). Trimming shortened V by 5 bases and J by 9 bases, and 11 bases separated the two germline ends. Germline V gene lookup returns CDR1 LNHNV and CDR2 YYDKDF (reference sequence). The CDR3 runs 11 residues. The CDR3 here is CATSGREGQYF. CDR3 nucleotide sequence: TGTGCCACCAGCGGACGAGAGGGGCAGTACTTC.

This sequence joins TRBV9 and TRBJ2-7; D might be TRBD1 (5 bases). Per the germline V gene, CDR1 is SGDLS and CDR2 is YYNGEE. The length of the CDR3 is 15 residues. The V end lost 0 bases, the J end lost 3 bases, and 13 bases lay between the germline ends. Here the CDR3 reads CASSVGKGLNYEQYF. In DNA form, the CDR3 reads TGTGCCAGCAGCGTAGGGAAGGGGCTGAACTACGAGCAGTACTTC.